The 11 T cell receptor beta chains below were found in one sample sequenced in a study of CD8+ T cells in alopecia areata. Extracted RNA was reverse transcribed into cDNA, the sequencing template. Using immunoSEQ multiplex PCR, the repertoire was profiled, and TCRdb retains in-frame clones only, with some absent. Of almost 250,000 clones in the sample, 67% are singletons; the top ten hold 1.2%. Sample: CD4+ T cells sorted from blood, taken at week 0. Receptors originate from a human donor with alopecia areata.

The chain couples TRBV5-1 to TRBJ2-7; perhaps TRBD2 as D (5 bases). Trimming shortened V by 2 bases and J by 7 bases, and 13 bases separated the two germline ends. CDR3 size: 13 residues. CDR1 is SGHRS and CDR2 is YFSETQ in the germline V gene. CDR3 region: CASSFRTSGEQYF. The CDR3 DNA reads TGCGCCAGCAGCTTCCGGACCTCGGGGGAGCAGTACTTC.

This sequence joins TRBV7-9 and TRBJ2-7, with D possibly TRBD1 on 5 matching bases. Trimming stripped 1 base from V and 6 bases from J, with 10 bases between. There are 13 residues in the CDR3. Germline V gene lookup returns CDR1 SEHNR and CDR2 FQNEAQ (reference sequence). CDR3 in DNA: TGTGCCAGCAGCTTAGGGCAGGGTCGCGAGCAGTACTTC. Translation gives CASSLGQGREQYF.

V usage is TRBV2 and J usage is TRBJ1-2, with D possibly TRBD1 on 5 matching bases. CDR3 length: 12 amino acids. Germline CDR1 is SNHLY and CDR2 is FYNNEI. The V and J ends lost 11 bases and 0 bases respectively, with 10 bases between them. Here the CDR3 reads CADRGPNYGYTF. CDR3 DNA: TGTGCCGATAGGGGACCTAACTATGGCTACACCTTC.

The chain links TRBV18 to TRBJ1-2; D is unclear. Trimming took off 0 bases at V and 4 bases at J, with 12 bases between the two ends. CDR3 size: 15 residues. From germline, CDR1 is KGHSH and CDR2 LQKENI. Here the CDR3 reads CASSPPEGGGYGYTF. The CDR3 DNA is TGTGCCAGCTCACCACCGGAGGGAGGAGGCTATGGCTACACCTTC.

The chain carries TRBV15 and TRBJ2-1, with D possibly TRBD2 on 6 matching bases. CDR1 and CDR2 from the germline V gene are LNHNV and YYDKDF (reference sequence). The CDR3 is 15 amino acids. Trimming removed 6 bases from V and 5 bases from J, with 17 bases in between. The CDR3 DNA reads TGTGCCACCAGTAGCGGAGGGGCCCTAAACAATGAGCAGTTCTTC. The encoded protein is CATSSGGALNNEQFF.

This rearrangement joins TRBV29-1 to TRBJ1-2, with 7 bases fitting TRBD1. The junction had 13 bases not matched to a gene; V was cut back by 3 bases and J by 3 bases. CDR3 length equals 16 residues. Germline CDR1 and CDR2: SQVTM and ANQGSEA. In DNA, the CDR3 is TGCAGCGTTGACCGCAGAAAGGGGGCGGACGACTATGGCTACACCTTC. Translated: CSVDRRKGADDYGYTF.

V gene TRBV7-9 combines with J gene TRBJ2-3, with D hard to call. The CDR3 covers 12 residues. CDR1 is SEHNR, CDR2 FQNEAQ, per germline (reference sequence). Trimming removed 5 bases from V and 5 bases from J, with 8 bases in between. The CDR3 loop is CASSHRGDTQYF. CDR3 coding DNA: TGTGCCAGCAGCCATCGCGGAGATACGCAGTATTTT.

V gene TRBV6-5 combines with J gene TRBJ2-1, with 7 positions matching TRBD2. The germline gives CDR1 MNHEY, CDR2 SVGAGI. This CDR3 is 13 amino acids long. V lost 6 bases, J lost 3 bases, and 2 bases stayed unmatched. The CDR3 DNA reads as TGTGCCAGCAGCGGGGGGTACTACAATGAGCAGTTCTTC. This sequence encodes CASSGGYYNEQFF.

V and J are TRBV19 and TRBJ2-2; D remains unclear. The germline V gene has CDR1 LNHDA and CDR2 SQIVND (reference sequence). V lost 3 bases to trimming and J lost 7 bases, with 15 bases between them. CDR3 size: 15 residues. CDR3: CASSISPDTGGELFF. The CDR3 DNA reads TGTGCCAGTAGTATCAGCCCAGATACGGGCGGGGAGCTGTTTTTT. The full variable domain, completed using reference TRBV19 and TRBJ2-2, is DGGITQSPKYLFRKEGQNVTLSCEQNLNHDAMYWYRQDPGQGLRLIYYSQIVNDFQKGDIAEGYSVSREKKESFPLTVTSAQKNPTAFYLCASSISPDTGGELFFGEGSRLTVL.

This clone showed up just once. The rearrangement uses TRBV7-6 and TRBJ1-5; D is ambiguous. V dropped 8 bases and J dropped 0 bases, with 8 bases sitting between them. CDR3 length equals 13 residues. Germline CDR1 and CDR2: SGHVS and FNYEAQ. The CDR3 spells CASGENSNQPQHF. CDR3 DNA: TGTGCCAGCGGAGAGAATAGCAATCAGCCCCAGCATTTT.

The CDR3 DNA reads TGTGCCAGCAGCGTAGATAGGTACTCCTACGAGCAGTACTTC. This encodes CASSVDRYSYEQYF. This chain joins TRBV9 and TRBJ2-7; no definite D call. The V gene lost 0 bases and the J gene lost 0 bases, with 7 bases spanning the gap. Germline CDR1 SGDLS, CDR2 YYNGEE. The length of the CDR3 is 14 residues.